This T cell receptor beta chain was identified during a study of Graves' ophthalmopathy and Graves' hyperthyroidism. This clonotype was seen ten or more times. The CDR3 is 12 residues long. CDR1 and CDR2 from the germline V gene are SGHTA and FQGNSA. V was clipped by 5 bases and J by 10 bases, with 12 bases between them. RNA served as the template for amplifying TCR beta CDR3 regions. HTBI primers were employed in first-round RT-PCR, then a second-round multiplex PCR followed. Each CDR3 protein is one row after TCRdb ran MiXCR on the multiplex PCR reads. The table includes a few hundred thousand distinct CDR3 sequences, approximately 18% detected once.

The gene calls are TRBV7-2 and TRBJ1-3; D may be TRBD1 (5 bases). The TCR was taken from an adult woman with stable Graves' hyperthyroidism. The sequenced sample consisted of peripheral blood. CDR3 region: CASSPNGGTIYF. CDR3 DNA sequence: TGTGCCAGCAGCCCTAATGGGGGGACCATATATTTT.